The rows below give T cell receptor beta chains drawn from one sample of a study of blood T cell repertoires in COVID-19. Libraries were prepared by immunoSEQ multiplex PCR; TCRdb keeps only in-frame clonotypes and omits some of them. The sample lists around 270,000 clones, about 89% occurring once. The sample was peripheral blood. The source is a man under 40 with acute or convalescent COVID-19. Both conserved end residues are part of each CDR3. Each record gives: CDR3 protein, CDR3 DNA, J gene, D gene, clone size, V gene. A D gene is named only where the DNA matches it firmly. Clone size is not always given. Where it is, it says once, few, many or a class for expanded clones.

CASSLPPGQNLNTEAFF	TGCGCCAGCAGTTTGCCCCCGGGACAGAACTTGAACACTGAAGCTTTCTTT	TRBJ1-1	TRBD1	-	TRBV5-1
CASSFEGASGELFF	TGCGCCAGCAGCTTCGAGGGGGCGTCCGGGGAGCTGTTTTTT	TRBJ2-2	TRBD1	once	TRBV5-1
CAWSVQGQGGQPQHF	TGTGCCTGGAGTGTACAGGGACAGGGCGGGCAGCCCCAGCATTTT	TRBJ1-5	TRBD1	-	TRBV30
CASSLWTSNYEQYF	TGTGCCAGCAGCTTATGGACTAGCAACTACGAGCAGTACTTC	TRBJ2-7	TRBD2	-	TRBV7-9
CASRRDTNEKLFF	TGTGCCAGCAGGAGGGATACTAATGAAAAACTGTTTTTT	TRBJ1-4	-	-	TRBV12-3/TRBV12-4
CASSLVVGQGGNEQFF	TGTGCCAGCAGCTTAGTTGTTGGACAGGGGGGGAATGAGCAGTTCTTC	TRBJ2-1	TRBD1	-	TRBV7-2
CASSEAAGPTPLHF	TGTGCCAGCAGTGAAGCGGCAGGGCCAACACCCCTCCACTTT	TRBJ1-6	-	-	TRBV6-1
CASSPVTVNNEQFF	TGTGCCAGCTCACCGGTGACAGTAAACAATGAGCAGTTCTTC	TRBJ2-1	-	-	TRBV18
CASIPFGGLTDTQYF	TGTGCCAGCATTCCCTTCGGAGGGCTCACAGATACGCAGTATTTT	TRBJ2-3	-	-	TRBV7-9
CASWLGSTGEQYF	TGTGCCAGTTGGTTAGGATCGACAGGGGAGCAGTACTTC	TRBJ2-7	TRBD1	-	TRBV28
CATSRDLDRAYEQYF	TGTGCCACCAGCAGAGATCTGGACAGAGCCTACGAGCAGTACTTC	TRBJ2-7	-	-	TRBV15
CASSFYRTGENTEAFF	TGCGCCAGCAGCTTCTATCGGACAGGAGAGAACACTGAAGCTTTCTTT	TRBJ1-1	TRBD1	-	TRBV5-1
CASSSMMVGPRDGYTF	TGTGCCAGCAGTTCTATGATGGTGGGGCCCCGGGATGGCTACACCTTC	TRBJ1-2	-	-	TRBV27
CASSLGFLGNTIYF	TGTGCCAGCAGCTTAGGTTTTCTGGGAAACACCATATATTTT	TRBJ1-3	-	-	TRBV7-2
CASSQGADYEQYF	TGCGCCAGTTCACAGGGGGCTGACTACGAGCAGTACTTC	TRBJ2-7	TRBD1	-	TRBV5-1
CASSYGTSIREQYF	TGTGCCAGCAGTTACGGGACTAGCATTCGGGAGCAGTACTTC	TRBJ2-7	TRBD2	-	TRBV6-5
CASSRAGGPYEQFF	TGCGCCAGCAGTCGAGCGGGAGGGCCCTATGAGCAGTTCTTC	TRBJ2-1	TRBD2	few	TRBV4-1
CASTEGQGDTEAFF	TGTGCCAGCACCGAGGGACAGGGAGACACTGAAGCTTTCTTT	TRBJ1-1	TRBD1	few	TRBV27
CAWSALNEQFF	TGTGCCTGGAGTGCTTTAAATGAGCAGTTCTTC	TRBJ2-1	-	-	TRBV30
CASSGQRDSPLHF	TGTGCCAGTTCGGGACAGCGGGATTCACCCCTCCACTTT	TRBJ1-6	TRBD1	-	TRBV9
CASSLSTPRVEQFF	TGTGCCAGCAGTTTATCCACCCCACGGGTTGAGCAGTTCTTC	TRBJ2-1	-	-	TRBV28
CASSLARTGQDEQYF	TGTGCCAGCAGCTTAGCGAGGACAGGGCAGGACGAGCAGTACTTC	TRBJ2-7	TRBD1	-	TRBV7-6
CASSRTGASSYNSPLHF	TGTGCCAGCAGCCGAACAGGGGCGAGCTCCTATAATTCACCCCTCCACTTT	TRBJ1-6	TRBD1	-	TRBV5-4
CASSRGAQETQYF	TGTGCCAGCAGCCGCGGGGCCCAAGAGACCCAGTACTTC	TRBJ2-5	-	-	TRBV7-3
CASSLAGTSGSDTQYF	TGTGCCAGCAGCTTGGCCGGGACTAGCGGTTCAGATACGCAGTATTTT	TRBJ2-3	TRBD2	once	TRBV7-6
CASSFAGVDSPLHF	TGTGCCAGCAGCTTTGCGGGGGTGGATTCACCCCTCCACTTT	TRBJ1-6	-	-	TRBV11-2
CASSPHRVAEAFF	TGTGCCAGCAGCCCTCACAGGGTCGCTGAAGCTTTCTTT	TRBJ1-1	-	once	TRBV12-3/TRBV12-4
CASSYSGTENEKLFF	TGTGCCAGCAGCTATTCCGGGACAGAGAATGAAAAACTGTTTTTT	TRBJ1-4	TRBD1	-	TRBV9
CASHLRGTEAFF	TGTGCCAGCCACTTGAGGGGGACTGAAGCTTTCTTT	TRBJ1-1	-	-	TRBV28
CASSLTGMNTEAFF	TGTGCCAGCAGTTTGACAGGGATGAACACTGAAGCTTTCTTT	TRBJ1-1	TRBD1	once	TRBV27
CASSLGGSPYNEQFF	TGTGCCAGCAGCTTGGGCGGGAGCCCCTACAATGAGCAGTTCTTC	TRBJ2-1	TRBD2	-	TRBV5-5
CASTLSQETQYF	TGTGCCAGCACGCTTAGCCAAGAGACCCAGTACTTC	TRBJ2-5	-	-	TRBV2
CASSPSGGSSYNEQFF	TGTGCCAGCTCCCCCTCCGGGGGAAGCTCCTACAATGAGCAGTTCTTC	TRBJ2-1	-	-	TRBV18
CASSSTSGVSYEQYF	TGTGCCAGCAGTTCGACTAGCGGGGTCTCCTACGAGCAGTACTTC	TRBJ2-7	TRBD2	-	TRBV6-2/TRBV6-3
CASSFRVGHHEAFF	TGTGCCAGCAGTTTCAGGGTAGGTCACCATGAAGCTTTCTTT	TRBJ1-1	-	-	TRBV28
CASYNSGGYTF	TGTGCCAGCTATAACAGCGGTGGCTACACCTTC	TRBJ1-2	-	once	TRBV28
CASSLEGTGRETQYF	TGCGCCAGCAGCTTGGAAGGGACAGGGAGGGAGACCCAGTACTTC	TRBJ2-5	TRBD1	-	TRBV5-1
CASSLERGDYGYTF	TGCGCCAGCAGCCTGGAGCGGGGCGACTATGGCTACACCTTC	TRBJ1-2	-	-	TRBV5-1
CASSLALDRTSKFAQYF	TGTGCCAGCAGCTTAGCTTTGGACAGAACCTCCAAGTTCGCCCAGTACTTC	TRBJ2-5	-	-	TRBV11-2
CASSLGGGPADTQYF	TGTGCCAGTAGTCTCGGGGGGGGGCCAGCGGATACGCAGTATTTT	TRBJ2-3	TRBD2	-	TRBV19
CASSVVLQGAGELFF	TGTGCCAGCAGCGTAGTTTTACAGGGCGCCGGGGAGCTGTTTTTT	TRBJ2-2	-	once	TRBV9
CASSYLGQGYEQYF	TGTGCCAGCAGTTACTTGGGACAGGGGTACGAGCAGTACTTC	TRBJ2-7	TRBD1	-	TRBV6-5
CAISPFLLDRVTQPQHF	TGTGCCATCAGTCCGTTTCTTCTGGACAGGGTAACCCAGCCCCAGCATTTT	TRBJ1-5	TRBD1	-	TRBV10-3
CASSLEGARGYTF	TGTGCCAGCAGTTTGGAGGGGGCGCGGGGCTACACCTTC	TRBJ1-2	TRBD1	-	TRBV28
CASSWGGTYEQYF	TGTGCCAGCAGCTGGGGAGGAACCTACGAGCAGTACTTC	TRBJ2-7	-	-	TRBV7-6
CASSLEGTGDGYTF	TGTGCCAGCAGTTTAGAAGGGACAGGGGATGGCTACACCTTC	TRBJ1-2	TRBD1	-	TRBV27
CASSQGDRGYEQYF	TGTGCCAGCTCCCAGGGAGACAGGGGCTACGAGCAGTACTTC	TRBJ2-7	TRBD1	once	TRBV18
CARSLGGQGYEQYF	TGTGCCAGAAGCTTAGGGGGACAGGGCTACGAGCAGTACTTC	TRBJ2-7	-	-	TRBV7-5
CASSSPTRDREGYEQYF	TGTGCCAGCAGCTCACCTACCCGGGACAGGGAGGGCTACGAGCAGTACTTC	TRBJ2-7	TRBD1	-	TRBV7-6
CAISAQTPDTQYF	TGTGCCATCAGTGCACAGACCCCAGATACGCAGTATTTT	TRBJ2-3	-	-	TRBV10-3
CASRRTGPNTEAFF	TGTGCCAGCAGACGGACAGGGCCGAACACTGAAGCTTTCTTT	TRBJ1-1	TRBD1	-	TRBV25-1
CASSRQRPSGSSYNEQFF	TGTGCCAGCAGCCGCCAGCGTCCTAGCGGGAGCTCCTACAATGAGCAGTTCTTC	TRBJ2-1	TRBD2	once	TRBV3-1/TRBV3-2
CASSPTGGYNEQFF	TGTGCCAGCTCACCGACAGGGGGCTACAATGAGCAGTTCTTC	TRBJ2-1	TRBD1	-	TRBV18
CASSPEISYNEQFF	TGTGCCAGTTCCCCGGAGATCTCCTACAATGAGCAGTTCTTC	TRBJ2-1	-	-	TRBV27
CATGSTVGFNEQFF	TGTGCCACGGGGAGTACCGTTGGTTTCAATGAGCAGTTCTTC	TRBJ2-1	-	-	TRBV6-5
CASSSGTVGTEAFF	TGCGCCAGCAGCTCGGGGACAGTTGGGACTGAAGCTTTCTTT	TRBJ1-1	TRBD1	-	TRBV5-1
CAWKKQGTSGTEAFF	TGTGCCTGGAAGAAACAGGGCACCTCTGGAACTGAAGCTTTCTTT	TRBJ1-1	-	-	TRBV30
CASSDGQVRNTEAFF	TGTGCCAGCAGCGACGGACAGGTAAGGAACACTGAAGCTTTCTTT	TRBJ1-1	-	-	TRBV21-1
CTSGGLGSGELFF	TGTACCAGCGGAGGTTTAGGGTCCGGGGAGCTGTTTTTT	TRBJ2-2	-	once	TRBV2